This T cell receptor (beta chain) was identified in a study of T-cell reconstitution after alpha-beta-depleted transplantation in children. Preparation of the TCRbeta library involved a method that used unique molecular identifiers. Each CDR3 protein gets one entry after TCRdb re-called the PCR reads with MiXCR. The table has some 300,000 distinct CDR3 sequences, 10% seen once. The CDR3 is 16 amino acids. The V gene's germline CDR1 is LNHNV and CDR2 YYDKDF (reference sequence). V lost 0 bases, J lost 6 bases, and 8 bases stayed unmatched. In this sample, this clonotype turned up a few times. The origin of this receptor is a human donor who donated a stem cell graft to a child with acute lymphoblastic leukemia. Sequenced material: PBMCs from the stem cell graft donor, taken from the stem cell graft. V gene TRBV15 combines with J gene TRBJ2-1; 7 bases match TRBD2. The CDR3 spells CATSRDWDYLPNEQFF. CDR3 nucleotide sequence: TGTGCCACCAGCAGAGATTGGGACTATCTCCCCAATGAGCAGTTCTTC.